Below, 11 T cell receptor beta chains from the same sample are listed, as sequenced in a study of blood T cells in healthy people across ages (dated by TCRdb to between 2014 and 2016). Library prep was done by 5' RACE. TCRdb lists the instrument as Illumina HiSeq 2500. A second PCR of roughly 7 to 12 cycles was performed with a sample-barcoded 5' primer and a J-beta primer mix. TCRdb reanalyzed the raw reads on its own, using fastp at Q25 for trimming and MiXCR for clone calling, and kept in-frame beta chains. Rows merge per CDR3 protein into single entries with the most common DNA and genes. This sample has more than 1 million distinct CDR3 sequences in its table, and 40% to 50% of those were observed once. Of the sample, under 20% falls within the top ten clones. Sample: blood. Source of these receptors: an older woman in good health.

The chain uses TRBV4-1 and TRBJ2-6; 7 bases are shared with TRBD1. In germline, CDR1 is MGHRA, CDR2 YSYEKL. V was pared by 8 bases and J by 4 bases, with 11 bases of the junction left unmatched. There are 16 residues in the CDR3. The CDR3 nucleotides are TGCGCCAGCCGCCCCTTTACAGGGGTCGGGGCCAACGTCCTGACTTTC. Encoded protein: CASRPFTGVGANVLTF.

The chain is built from TRBV14 and TRBJ2-7; D gene uncertain. Between the trimmed V and J ends, which lost 3 bases and 3 bases, there was a span of 12 bases. The CDR3 has 14 amino acids. Germline V gene sequence: CDR1 SGHDN, CDR2 FVKESK. The CDR3 reads CASSQNFGSYEQYF. The CDR3 coding sequence is TGTGCCAGCAGCCAGAATTTCGGCAGCTACGAGCAGTACTTC.

The chain is built from TRBV27 and TRBJ2-3; no clear D. In germline, CDR1 is MNHEY, CDR2 SMNVEV (reference sequence). V shed 4 bases and J shed 3 bases, with 14 bases lying between them. The CDR3 is 15 amino acids. The CDR3 DNA follows: TGTGCCAGCAGTTCACTATTTATCGGGACAGATACGCAGTATTTT. The encoded protein is CASSSLFIGTDTQYF.

This clonotype came up a few times. V usage is TRBV5-1 and J usage is TRBJ2-1; 7 nucleotides match TRBD1. This CDR3 region has 16 residues. The germline V gene encodes CDR1 SGHRS and CDR2 YFSETQ. V was clipped by 3 bases and J by 4 bases; unmatched bases: 10. Written as DNA, the CDR3 is TGCGCCAGCAGCTCCGAGACAGGGACATTTTACAATGAGCAGTTCTTC. This translates into CASSSETGTFYNEQFF.

The chain has TRBV28 and TRBJ2-5; 7 bases fit TRBD1. CDR3 length: 15 amino acids. After removal of 5 bases from V and 0 bases from J, the junction contained 6 bases not matched to a gene. CDR1 is MDHEN and CDR2 is SYDVKM in the germline V gene. The DNA of the CDR3 is TGTGCCAGCAGTCTCACCAGGGGGTACCAAGAGACCCAGTACTTC. Residues: CASSLTRGYQETQYF.

This chain joins TRBV24-1 and TRBJ2-1, with 9 bases that match TRBD1. The junction had 8 bases not matched to a gene; V was cut back by 7 bases and J by 8 bases. The CDR3 is 14 amino acids. Germline lookup yields CDR1 KGHDR and CDR2 SFDVKD. The CDR3 protein is CATSRDRVMDEQFF. The DNA for the CDR3 is TGTGCCACCAGCCGGGACAGGGTGATGGATGAGCAGTTCTTC.

In its sample, this clonotype was seen many times. The genes are TRBV6-5 and TRBJ2-5; D call uncertain. Germline lookup yields CDR1 MNHEY and CDR2 SVGAGI. CDR3 size: 15 residues. Between the trimmed V and J ends, which lost 0 bases and 2 bases, there was a span of 10 bases. The CDR3 sequence is CASSYSTLGQETQYF. CDR3 bases: TGTGCCAGCAGTTACTCGACATTGGGACAAGAGACCCAGTACTTC.

The chain combines TRBV20-1 with TRBJ2-3, with D maybe TRBD2 (6 bases). The CDR3 extends over 13 amino acids. CDR1 and CDR2 from the germline V gene are DFQATT and SNEGSKA (reference sequence). Trimming took off 6 bases at V and 2 bases at J, with 12 bases between the two ends. The CDR3 DNA reads as TGCAGTGCGGCGGGACTGCACACAGATACGCAGTATTTT. It encodes CSAAGLHTDTQYF.

The chain uses TRBV4-2 and TRBJ2-5; 9 bases fit TRBD2. Germline V gene sequence: CDR1 LGHNA, CDR2 YNFKEQ. V dropped 1 base and J dropped 1; count of bases not matched to a gene: 4. This CDR3 spans 16 amino acids. In DNA form, the CDR3 reads TGTGCCAGCAGCCAAGCTTCTAGCGGGGCCCAAGAGACCCAGTACTTC. Its translation: CASSQASSGAQETQYF.

Note on this clonotype: It may be a read error: a sequence one base away is much more abundant. The chain links TRBV6-1 to TRBJ1-5, with 10 bases that match TRBD1. The ends lost 3 bases at V and 9 bases at J; junction bases unmatched: 11. The CDR3 contains 16 residues. Germline V gene data show CDR1 as MNHNS and CDR2 as SASEGT. The CDR3 nucleotides read TGTGCCAGCAGTGATCGTGACAGGGGGCTGCGGGCGCCCCAGCATTTT. Translated: CASSDRDRGLRAPQHF.

This clonotype came up a few times. This chain connects TRBV10-3 to TRBJ2-1; the match to TRBD2 covers 16 bases. The CDR3 extends over 20 amino acids. Germline values: CDR1 ENHRY, CDR2 SYGVKD. V lost 3 bases to trimming and J lost 3 bases; unmatched junction nucleotides: 11. CDR3 DNA: TGTGCCATCAGTGATACTCCGGGACTAGCGGGAGGGCCATTCTACAATGAGCAGTTCTTC. Translation gives CAISDTPGLAGGPFYNEQFF.